The sequence of this T cell receptor beta chain was determined in a study of OX40 agonist ivuxolimab in advanced cancers. This CDR3 has 13 amino acids. Germline V gene data show CDR1 as MNHEY and CDR2 as SMNVEV (reference sequence). Trimming cost V 2 bases and J 6 bases, with 7 bases left between them. Sequenced by immunoSEQ multiplex PCR; TCRdb stores in-frame clones only, minus some. The data contain about 31,000 clones, roughly four fifths of them singletons. In this sample, this clone is medium-sized. The TCR was taken from an adult with an advanced solid tumor such as melanoma, head and neck, liver or kidney cancer. The input for sequencing was CD4+ or CD8+ T cells sorted from blood, taken in a trial of the OX40 agonist ivuxolimab. This chain uses TRBV27 with TRBJ1-4; D is uncertain. The CDR3 nucleotides are TGTGCCAGCAGTTTACGCGGGGATGAAAAACTGTTTTTT. Amino acid sequence: CASSLRGDEKLFF.